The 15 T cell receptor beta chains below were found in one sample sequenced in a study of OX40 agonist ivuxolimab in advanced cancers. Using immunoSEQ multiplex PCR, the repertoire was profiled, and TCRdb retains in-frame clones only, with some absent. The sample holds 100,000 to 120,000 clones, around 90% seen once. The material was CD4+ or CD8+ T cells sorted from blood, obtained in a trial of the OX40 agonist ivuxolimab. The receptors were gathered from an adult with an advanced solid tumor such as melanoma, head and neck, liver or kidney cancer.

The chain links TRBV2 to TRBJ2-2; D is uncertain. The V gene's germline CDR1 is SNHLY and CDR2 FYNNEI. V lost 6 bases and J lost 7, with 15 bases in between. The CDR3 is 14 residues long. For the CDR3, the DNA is TGTGCCAGCAGCCCTGTTGAGGACGGCGGGGAGCTGTTTTTT. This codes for CASSPVEDGGELFF.

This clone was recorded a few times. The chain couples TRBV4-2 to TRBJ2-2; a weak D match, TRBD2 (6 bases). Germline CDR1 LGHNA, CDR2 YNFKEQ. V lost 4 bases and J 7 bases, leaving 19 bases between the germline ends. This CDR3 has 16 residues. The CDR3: CASSRSGGLAGGELFF. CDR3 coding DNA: TGTGCCAGCAGCCGTTCCGGAGGGCTAGCTGGCGGGGAGCTGTTTTTT.

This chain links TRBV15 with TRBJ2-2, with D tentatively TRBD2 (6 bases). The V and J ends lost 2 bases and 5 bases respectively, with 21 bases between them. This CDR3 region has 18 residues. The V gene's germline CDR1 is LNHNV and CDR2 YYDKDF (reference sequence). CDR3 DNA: TGTGCCACCAGCAGATCGTGGGGGGACGGGACGGCTACCGGGGAGCTGTTTTTT. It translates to CATSRSWGDGTATGELFF.

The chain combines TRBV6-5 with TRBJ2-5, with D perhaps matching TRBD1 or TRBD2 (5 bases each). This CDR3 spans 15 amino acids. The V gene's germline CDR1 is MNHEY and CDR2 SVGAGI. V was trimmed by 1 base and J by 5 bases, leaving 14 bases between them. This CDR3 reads CASSYYTGLGETQYF. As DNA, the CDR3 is TGTGCCAGCAGTTACTATACGGGGCTGGGGGAGACCCAGTACTTC.

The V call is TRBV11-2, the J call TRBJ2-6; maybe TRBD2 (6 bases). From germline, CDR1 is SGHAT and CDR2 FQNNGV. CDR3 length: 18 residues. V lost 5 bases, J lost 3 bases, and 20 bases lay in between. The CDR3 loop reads CASSAPNGTFVGANVLTF. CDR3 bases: TGTGCCAGCAGCGCGCCCAACGGGACTTTTGTTGGGGCCAACGTCCTGACTTTC.

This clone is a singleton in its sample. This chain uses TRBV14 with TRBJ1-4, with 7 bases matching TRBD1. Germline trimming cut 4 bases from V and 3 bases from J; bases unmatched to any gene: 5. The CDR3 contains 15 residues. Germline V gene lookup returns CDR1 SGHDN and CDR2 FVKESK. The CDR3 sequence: CASSPNRGPNEKLFF. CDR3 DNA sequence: TGTGCCAGCAGCCCGAACAGGGGACCTAATGAAAAACTGTTTTTT. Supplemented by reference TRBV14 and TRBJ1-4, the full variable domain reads EAGVTQFPSHSVIEKGQTVTLRCDPISGHDNLYWYRRVMGKEIKFLLHFVKESKQDESGMPNNRFLAERTGGTYSTLKVQPAELEDSGVYFCASSPNRGPNEKLFFGSGTQLSVL.

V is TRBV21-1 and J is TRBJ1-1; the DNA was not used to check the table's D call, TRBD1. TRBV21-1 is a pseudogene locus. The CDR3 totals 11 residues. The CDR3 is CASSEIDRASF. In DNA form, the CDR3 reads TGTGCCAGCAGCGAAATAGACAGGGCTTCTTTT.

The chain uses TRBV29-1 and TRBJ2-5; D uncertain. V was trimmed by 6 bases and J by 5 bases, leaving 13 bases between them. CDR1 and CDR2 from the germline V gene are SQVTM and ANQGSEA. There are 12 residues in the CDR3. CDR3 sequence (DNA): TGCAGCGTCCTGATGGGCGAGGAGACCCAGTACTTC. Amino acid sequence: CSVLMGEETQYF.

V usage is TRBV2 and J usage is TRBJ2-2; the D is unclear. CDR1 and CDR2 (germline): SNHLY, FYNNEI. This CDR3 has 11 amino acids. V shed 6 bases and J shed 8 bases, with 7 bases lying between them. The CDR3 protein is CASRVSGELFF. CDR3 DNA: TGTGCCAGCAGGGTATCAGGGGAGCTGTTTTTT.

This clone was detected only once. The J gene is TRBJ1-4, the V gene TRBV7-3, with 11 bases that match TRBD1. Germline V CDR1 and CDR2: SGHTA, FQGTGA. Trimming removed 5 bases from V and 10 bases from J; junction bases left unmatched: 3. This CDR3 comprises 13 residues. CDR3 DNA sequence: TGTGCCAGCAGCGAGGACAGGGGGCGAAAACTGTTTTTT. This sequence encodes CASSEDRGRKLFF.

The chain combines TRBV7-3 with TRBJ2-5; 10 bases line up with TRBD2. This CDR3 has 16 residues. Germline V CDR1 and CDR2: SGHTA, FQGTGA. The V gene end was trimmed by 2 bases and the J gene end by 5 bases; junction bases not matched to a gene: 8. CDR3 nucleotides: TGTGCCAGCAGCTTACTGGGGGTAGCGGGAGGCGAGACCCAGTACTTC. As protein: CASSLLGVAGGETQYF.

CDR3 region: CASSLQGLDNQPQHF. The DNA of the CDR3 is TGCGCCAGCAGCCTGCAGGGACTTGACAATCAGCCCCAGCATTTT. J is TRBJ1-5 and V is TRBV5-1; possibly TRBD1 for D (5 bases). Germline CDR1 is SGHRS and CDR2 is YFSETQ. The CDR3 covers 15 residues. V lost 4 bases to trimming and J lost 3 bases, with 14 bases between them.

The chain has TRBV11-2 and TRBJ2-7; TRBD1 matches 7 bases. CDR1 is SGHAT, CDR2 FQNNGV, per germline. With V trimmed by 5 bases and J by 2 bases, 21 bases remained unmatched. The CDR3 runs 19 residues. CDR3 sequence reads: CASSHIRLSGGLETYEQYF. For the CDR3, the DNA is TGTGCCAGCAGCCACATAAGGTTATCAGGGGGTCTCGAGACCTACGAGCAGTACTTC.

The CDR3 here is CASSLQSNYGYTF. CDR3 DNA: TGTGCCAGCAGCTTGCAGAGTAACTATGGCTACACCTTC. This chain uses TRBV5-5 with TRBJ1-2; D call uncertain. The germline CDR1 and CDR2 sequences are SGHKS and YYEKEE (reference sequence). The CDR3 spans 13 residues. V dropped 1 base and J dropped 1 base, with 5 bases sitting between them.

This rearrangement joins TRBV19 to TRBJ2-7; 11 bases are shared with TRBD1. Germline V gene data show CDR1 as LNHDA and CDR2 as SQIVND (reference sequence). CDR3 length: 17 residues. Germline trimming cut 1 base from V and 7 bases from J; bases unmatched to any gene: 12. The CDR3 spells CASSIASERTGGGEQYF. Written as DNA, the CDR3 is TGTGCCAGTAGTATAGCTTCCGAAAGGACAGGGGGCGGTGAGCAGTACTTC.